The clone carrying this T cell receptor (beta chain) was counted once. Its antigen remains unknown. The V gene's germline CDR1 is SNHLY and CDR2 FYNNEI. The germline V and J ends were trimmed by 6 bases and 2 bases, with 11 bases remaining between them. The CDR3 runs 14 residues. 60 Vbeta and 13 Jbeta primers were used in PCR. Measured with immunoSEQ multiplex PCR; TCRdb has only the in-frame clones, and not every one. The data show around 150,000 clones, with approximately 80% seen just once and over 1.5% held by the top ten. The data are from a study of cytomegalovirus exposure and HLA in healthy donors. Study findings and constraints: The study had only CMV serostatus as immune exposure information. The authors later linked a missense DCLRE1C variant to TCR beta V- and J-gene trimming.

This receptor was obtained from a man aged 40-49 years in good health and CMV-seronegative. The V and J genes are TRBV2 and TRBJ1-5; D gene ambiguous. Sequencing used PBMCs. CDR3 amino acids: CASSPGGGNQPQHF. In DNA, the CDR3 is TGTGCCAGCAGCCCTGGCGGGGGCAATCAGCCCCAGCATTTT. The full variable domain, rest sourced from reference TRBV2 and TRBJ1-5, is EPEVTQTPSHQVTQMGQEVILRCVPISNHLYFYWYRQILGQKVEFLVSFYNNEISEKSEIFDDQFSVERPDGSNFTLKIRSTKLEDSAMYFCASSPGGGNQPQHFGDGTRLSIL.